Listed below are T cell receptor beta chains from one sample, sequenced in a study of blood T cell repertoires in COVID-19. TCRdb keeps only in-frame clones here, not all; method: immunoSEQ multiplex PCR. Among 380,000 or so clones listed, approximately 87% were seen once. The sequencing sample was made of PBMCs or T cells enriched from blood (not recorded which). Receptors originate from a woman aged 25-40 years with acute COVID-19. The CDR3 runs from the conserved cysteine through the conserved F or W. The D gene is left open where the match is weak. Only part of the rows carry a size: once, few, many, or a class if the clone is expanded.

NA	once	TRBV9	13	TRBJ1-1	TGTGCCAGCAGCGTAGCCCAGTACCCTGAAGCTTTCTTT	CASSVAQYPEAFF
TRBD2	NA	TRBV5-4	15	TRBJ2-1	TGTGCCAGCAGCTTGGTGGGACTAGCGGGTAATGAGCAGTTCTTC	CASSLVGLAGNEQFF
NA	NA	TRBV5-5	17	TRBJ1-1	TGTGCCAGCAGCCTCGGACAGCGTCCCTTCCGGGACACTGAAGCTTTCTTT	CASSLGQRPFRDTEAFF
NA	NA	TRBV10-3	14	TRBJ2-7	TGTGCCATCAGGGATGAAGAGTTTGAGGACGAGCAGTACTTC	CAIRDEEFEDEQYF
NA	NA	TRBV14	16	TRBJ2-7	TGTGCCAGCAGCCATAACCGTGGGAGGTTCGGGGACGAGCAGTACTTC	CASSHNRGRFGDEQYF
NA	once	TRBV19	13	TRBJ2-7	TGTGCCAGTAGTTTGGGCCTGACTAGCGAGCAGTACTTC	CASSLGLTSEQYF
NA	few	TRBV5-8	16	TRBJ1-2	TGTGCCAGCAGCTTGGAGGCAGGGCTGGGGAACTATGGCTACACCTTC	CASSLEAGLGNYGYTF
NA	NA	TRBV25-1	14	TRBJ1-1	TGTGCCAGCACCCGGGGAGGGAAGAACACTGAAGCTTTCTTT	CASTRGGKNTEAFF
NA	NA	TRBV5-5	19	TRBJ2-7	TGTGCCAGCAGCCCGCCCGACAGGGCGGGAATAGTTTTGGCCTACGAGCAGTACTTC	CASSPPDRAGIVLAYEQYF
TRBD1	NA	TRBV3-1/TRBV3-2	19	TRBJ2-6	TGTGCCAGCAGCCAAGTTCCCGGACAGGGCTTCCCTGGGGCCAACGTCCTGACTTTC	CASSQVPGQGFPGANVLTF
TRBD1	NA	TRBV4-1	15	TRBJ2-2	TGCGCCAGCAGCCATCTACAGGGGTTTGCCGGGGAGCTGTTTTTT	CASSHLQGFAGELFF
TRBD1	NA	TRBV4-1	15	TRBJ2-7	TGCGCCAGCAGCCAACCGGGACAGGGGGCCTACGAGCAGTACTTC	CASSQPGQGAYEQYF
NA	NA	TRBV9	18	TRBJ2-3	TGTGCCAGCAGCCCCCAGGGATTAGCGGATCCTAGCACAGATACGCAGTATTTT	CASSPQGLADPSTDTQYF
NA	NA	TRBV6-1	17	TRBJ2-2	TGTGCCAGCAGTGAAGGATGGGGCGGGGCGAACACCGGGGAGCTGTTTTTT	CASSEGWGGANTGELFF
NA	NA	TRBV5-1	13	TRBJ1-2	TGCGCCAGCAGTCGCGAAGGCGGCTATGGCTACACCTTC	CASSREGGYGYTF
NA	NA	TRBV5-1	15	TRBJ2-7	TGCGCCAGCAGCTTAGGTAGGGGCAACACCTACGAGCAGTACTTC	CASSLGRGNTYEQYF
NA	NA	TRBV7-9	14	TRBJ2-7	TGTGCCAGCAGCTTAGTCCCGGTCTCCTACGAGCAGTACTTC	CASSLVPVSYEQYF
TRBD1	few	TRBV6-2/TRBV6-3	16	TRBJ1-5	TGTGCCAGCACCCCGCACAGGGGAAATAGCAATCAGCCCCAGCATTTT	CASTPHRGNSNQPQHF
TRBD1	NA	TRBV10-2	15	TRBJ1-2	TGCGCCAGCAGTGGGGTAGCGACAGGGTTTCAGGGCTACACCTTC	CASSGVATGFQGYTF
NA	NA	TRBV6-5	16	TRBJ2-7	TGTGCCAGCAGTTACTCCGGAGCAAGGAGCTCCTACGAGCAGTACTTC	CASSYSGARSSYEQYF
TRBD2	NA	TRBV14	15	TRBJ2-3	TGTGCCAGCAGCACGATCGGGGGGTTCGGAGATACGCAGTATTTT	CASSTIGGFGDTQYF
TRBD1	NA	TRBV7-9	14	TRBJ1-4	TGTGCCAGCAGCTTGACAGGGGGCGCCGAAAAACTGTTTTTT	CASSLTGGAEKLFF
NA	NA	TRBV7-8	17	TRBJ2-3	TGTGCCAGCAGCTTAATGGGTCCGTTAGAGGCCACAGATACGCAGTATTTT	CASSLMGPLEATDTQYF
TRBD1	NA	TRBV7-9	14	TRBJ1-1	TGTGCCAGCAGATCGGGACAGCTAGACACTGAAGCTTTCTTT	CASRSGQLDTEAFF
TRBD1	NA	TRBV9	15	TRBJ1-3	TGTGCCAGCAGCGTACAGGGGGCGTTCGGCGACACCATATATTTT	CASSVQGAFGDTIYF
NA	NA	TRBV6-1	14	TRBJ2-3	TGTGCCAGCAGTGAAGGGACTAGCACAGATACGCAGTATTTT	CASSEGTSTDTQYF
TRBD1	NA	TRBV12-3/TRBV12-4	13	TRBJ1-2	TGTGCCAGCAGTTTCGGCAGGGGGTATGGCTACACCTTC	CASSFGRGYGYTF
NA	NA	TRBV6-2/TRBV6-3	14	TRBJ1-1	TGTGCCAGCAGTTATAACAGGGAGAACACTGAAGCTTTCTTT	CASSYNRENTEAFF
NA	NA	TRBV7-6	12	TRBJ1-1	TGTGCCAGCAGCCGACAGGACTCTGGGGCTTTCTTT	CASSRQDSGAFF
NA	NA	TRBV7-2	15	TRBJ2-5	TGTGCCAGCACTCGCCCCTCGGGGGTAAAAGAGACCCAGTACTTC	CASTRPSGVKETQYF
NA	NA	TRBV12-3/TRBV12-4	13	TRBJ1-2	TGTGCCAGCAGCCCCGGGACAACCTATGGCTACACCTTC	CASSPGTTYGYTF
NA	NA	TRBV21-1	15	TRBJ1-2	TGTGCCAGCGTCCGGGACAGGGGTCTTCACTATGGCTACACCTTC	CASVRDRGLHYGYTF
NA	NA	TRBV7-2	13	TRBJ1-1	TGTGCCAGCAGCTTATCGGGGGGGAGGTGGGCTTTCTTT	CASSLSGGRWAFF
NA	NA	TRBV19	15	TRBJ1-5	TGTGCCAGTCTTTCGGGGGTAGGGGGCAATCAGCCCCAGCATTTT	CASLSGVGGNQPQHF
NA	NA	TRBV7-9	14	TRBJ2-3	TGTGCCAGCAGCCACAGTGATGGGACAGATACGCAGTATTTT	CASSHSDGTDTQYF